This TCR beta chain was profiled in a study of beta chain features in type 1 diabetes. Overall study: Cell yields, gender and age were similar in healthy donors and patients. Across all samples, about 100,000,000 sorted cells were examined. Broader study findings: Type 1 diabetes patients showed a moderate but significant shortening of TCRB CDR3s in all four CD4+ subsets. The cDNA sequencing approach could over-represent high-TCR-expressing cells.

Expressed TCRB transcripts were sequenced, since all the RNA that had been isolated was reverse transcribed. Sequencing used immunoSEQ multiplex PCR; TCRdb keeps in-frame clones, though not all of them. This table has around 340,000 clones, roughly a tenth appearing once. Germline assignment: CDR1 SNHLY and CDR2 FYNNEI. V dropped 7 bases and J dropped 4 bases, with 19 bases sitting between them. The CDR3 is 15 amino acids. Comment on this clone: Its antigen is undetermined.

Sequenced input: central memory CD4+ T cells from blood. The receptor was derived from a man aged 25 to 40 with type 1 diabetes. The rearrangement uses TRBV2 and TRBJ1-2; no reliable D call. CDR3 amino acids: CASIPTETNPYGYTF. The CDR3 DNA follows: TGTGCCAGCATACCTACAGAGACAAACCCCTATGGCTACACCTTC. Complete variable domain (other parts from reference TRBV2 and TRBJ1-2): EPEVTQTPSHQVTQMGQEVILRCVPISNHLYFYWYRQILGQKVEFLVSFYNNEISEKSEIFDDQFSVERPDGSNFTLKIRSTKLEDSAMYFCASIPTETNPYGYTFGSGTRLTVV.